This T cell receptor (beta chain) was captured in a study of early T cells in non-severe SARS-CoV-2 infection. The wider study: Sequencing of unsorted whole blood was done on bulk RNA, leaving chains unpaired.

Unique molecular identifiers were attached to individual cDNA molecules. TCRdb redid the calling of the 5' RACE reads with MiXCR, one entry per CDR3 protein. The table lists 85,000 to 100,000 distinct CDR3 sequences, 13% of them singletons. This clonotype turned up a few times. Sequenced material: whole blood. The sequence derives from an adult who was a healthcare worker with PCR-confirmed SARS-CoV-2 infection or an uninfected control (not recorded which).

CDR3: CASSQWRGGTEAFF. CDR3 DNA sequence: TGCGCCAGCAGCCAATGGCGGGGAGGGACTGAAGCTTTCTTT. This chain uses TRBV4-1 with TRBJ1-1; D gene ambiguous. Germline assignment: CDR1 MGHRA and CDR2 YSYEKL. The length of the CDR3 is 14 residues. The V end lost 2 bases, the J end lost 5 bases, and 12 bases lay between the germline ends.